This T cell receptor beta chain stems from a study of blood T cell repertoires in COVID-19 (dated by TCRdb to 2020 to 2021). Context from the whole study: Collaborator samples came from the United States, Italy and Spain and covered acute and convalescent phases of COVID-19. Samples were obtained from the ongoing ImmuneRACE study (first 160 participants) and from approximately 1,200 subjects provided by 6 global collaborators. HLA class I and class II types, where available, came from metadata supplied by the sample provider rather than from assay-based typing. Sample metadata almost always included a de-identified subject ID, COVID-19 status, age in years and sex. The repertoires were released in a freely available public database meant as a resource for research on the immune response to SARS-CoV-2. The prospective study material was composed of cDNA or gDNA derived from T cells, B-cell-depleted T cells, or PBMCs. Deeply sampled blood TCRbeta repertoires from subjects exposed to, actively infected with, or recovered from COVID-19 were included in the dataset. General findings and caveats noted by the study authors: Clinical and demographic metadata were provided uncurated, with the amount varying by source and participant.

About this clone itself: Its antigen has not been determined. There are no base qualities to consult, and no much larger clone falls within one base.

The immunoSEQ Assay, a bias-controlled multiplex PCR, was used to amplify TCRbeta CDR3 regions from genomic DNA. As for the authors' bioinformatics: Within the assay, amplification of reference gene primers was used to estimate how many nucleated cells each sample contained. To quantify the absolute abundance of each unique TCRbeta CDR3 rearrangement, sequence reads were collapsed and filtered. For each sample, productive Simpson clonality was calculated by taking the square root of Simpson's diversity index across productive rearrangements. This immuneACCESS table, as held by TCRdb, lists in-frame sequences with V and J called but not all clones. Of the missing ones, under half trace to an unresolved V gene in checked studies; the others have no known cause. For V, J and clone size, that table is used; D and trimming come from the DNA. For this sample the table gives roughly 500,000 clones, of which roughly nine tenths were detected only once. Clones ranked in the top ten supply around 0.9% of the sample.

Relative to germline, V is 5 bases shorter and J is 4 bases shorter, with 17 bases between their ends. Measured from the cysteine to the phenylalanine, the CDR3 is 15 residues long. The sequence is cut down to CDR3 DNA, 45 bases in frame from base 1. Per the germline V gene, MNHEY is the CDR1 and SVGAGI is the CDR2. One collaborating source in Seattle enrolled patients during active infection and followed them longitudinally through the course of disease. Collaborating institutions collected whole blood in K2EDTA tubes following their own protocols. Collaborator samples were shipped for TCRbeta analysis as frozen whole blood, isolated PBMCs, or DNA extracted from either sample type.

The V gene is TRBV6-5 and the J gene is TRBJ2-5; the D gene is perhaps TRBD2, on 7 matching bases. The receptor was derived from a man between 18 and 29 years old with COVID-19, enrolled during active disease. The sequenced material came from peripheral blood. Here the CDR3 is given as CASSMRGGPLETQYF. The nucleotide sequence is given as TGTGCCAGCAGTATGAGGGGGGGGCCCTTAGAGACCCAGTACTTC.